The source of this T cell receptor (beta chain) is a study of identifying expanded T cells in peripheral blood. Study outcomes and limitations: About 1.2 clones differed between technical replicates, versus about 15 and 19 over time. Approximately 2-week clone count variance significantly increased as total template count grew.

This CDR3 is 16 amino acids long. Germline V gene sequence: CDR1 SGHRS, CDR2 YFSETQ. Trimming cost V 1 base and J 5 bases; bases outside gene matches: 6. As to this clone: As yet, its antigen is unknown.

Healthy donors had no documented immune events, such as infections, while sampled. Produced via immunoSEQ multiplex PCR; TCRdb's table is partial and in-frame only. The table has over 90,000 clones, roughly 88% seen once. The receptor comes from a person between 18 and 69 years old in good health. Sequenced sample: blood. The V gene is TRBV5-1, the J gene TRBJ2-3; 11 nucleotides align to TRBD2. The chain's CDR3 is CASSLIAGGSGDTQYF. CDR3 bases: TGCGCCAGCAGCTTGATAGCGGGAGGGTCTGGAGATACGCAGTATTTT.